Sequencing of this TCR beta chain was carried out in a study of T cell responses to AZD1222 COVID-19 vaccine. Repertoires were generated with immunoSEQ multiplex PCR, while TCRdb's copy carries only in-frame clones and drops some. The table records around 130,000 clones, around 90% of them present only once. The V gene's germline CDR1 is SEHNR and CDR2 FQNEAQ (reference sequence). This CDR3 comprises 14 residues. Trimming took 4 bases from V and 7 from J; bases not matched to a gene: 2. The chain recombines TRBV7-9 with TRBJ2-1, with 12 bases matching TRBD2. The material sequenced was peripheral blood, taken 28 days after the second AZD1222 dose. The clonotype was recovered from an adult who received the AZD1222 COVID-19 vaccine. The DNA of the CDR3 is TGTGCCAGCAGCTCTAGCGGGAGGGAAAATGAGCAGTTCTTC. This translates into CASSSSGRENEQFF.